This TCR beta chain stems from a study of T cells after yellow fever vaccination. One entry per CDR3 protein, called by TCRdb with MiXCR from the 5' RACE reads. The repertoire holds approximately 610,000 distinct CDR3 sequences, around 17% seen once, with 17% in the top ten. Losses at the gene ends were 4 bases for V and 9 bases for J; bases not matched to a gene: 11. Germline CDR1 is SGHRS and CDR2 is YFSETQ. The CDR3 is made up of 15 amino acids. The sequence came from a man aged 18 to 29 who received the YFV17D yellow fever vaccine. The material sequenced was PBMCs, taken about 5 days after the first yellow fever vaccination. This chain joins TRBV5-1 and TRBJ2-1; TRBD2 aligns across 9 bases. In nucleotides, the CDR3 is TGCGCCAGCAGCGCCCTGGCGGGGGGGCCGGGTGAGCAGTTCTTC. Its protein product is CASSALAGGPGEQFF.